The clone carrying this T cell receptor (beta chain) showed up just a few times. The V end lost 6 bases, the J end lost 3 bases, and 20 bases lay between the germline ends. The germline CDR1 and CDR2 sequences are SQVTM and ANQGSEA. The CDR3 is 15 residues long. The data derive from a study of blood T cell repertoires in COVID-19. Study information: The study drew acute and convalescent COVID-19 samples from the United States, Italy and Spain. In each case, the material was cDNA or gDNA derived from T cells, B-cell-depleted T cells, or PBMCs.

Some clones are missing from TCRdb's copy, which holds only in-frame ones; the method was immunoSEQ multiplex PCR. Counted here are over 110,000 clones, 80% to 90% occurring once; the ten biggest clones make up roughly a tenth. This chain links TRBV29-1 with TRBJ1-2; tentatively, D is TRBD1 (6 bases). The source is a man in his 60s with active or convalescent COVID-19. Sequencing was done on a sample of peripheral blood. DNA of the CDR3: TGCAGCGTCATCCGGGACAACGGATTTTACTATGGCTACACCTTC. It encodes CSVIRDNGFYYGYTF.